These 12 T cell receptor beta chains came from one sample sequenced in a study of OX40 agonist ivuxolimab in advanced cancers. Using immunoSEQ multiplex PCR, the repertoire was profiled, and TCRdb retains in-frame clones only, with some absent. The sample comprises tens of thousands of clones, around 85% of which are singletons, and under 3% rests with the top ten. The source was CD4+ or CD8+ T cells sorted from blood, collected in a trial of the OX40 agonist ivuxolimab. Receptor source: an adult with an advanced solid tumor such as melanoma, head and neck, liver or kidney cancer.

The chain has TRBV5-1 and TRBJ2-3; 12 bases match TRBD2. The CDR3 extends over 16 amino acids. CDR1 and CDR2 (germline): SGHRS, YFSETQ. The V segment lost 3 bases and the J segment 0 bases; nucleotides outside the gene matches: 2. The CDR3 region has the DNA TGCGCCAGCAGCTCCGGACTAGCGGGAAGCACAGATACGCAGTATTTT. This sequence encodes CASSSGLAGSTDTQYF.

V gene TRBV4-2 combines with J gene TRBJ1-1; unclear D gene. Deletions cut 1 base from V and 2 bases from J, with 14 bases between. The CDR3 is 16 residues long. From germline, CDR1 is LGHNA and CDR2 YNFKEQ. The CDR3 DNA is TGTGCCAGCAGCCAAGTAAAGGAGCCATTCAACACTGAAGCTTTCTTT. This encodes CASSQVKEPFNTEAFF.

This clone was detected only a few times. This chain joins TRBV30 and TRBJ1-1; possibly TRBD1 for D (6 bases). In germline, CDR1 is GTSNPN, CDR2 SVGIG (reference sequence). This CDR3 has 11 amino acids. In nucleotides, the CDR3 is TGTGCTGGGGGGGCCCGGACTGAAGCTTTCTTT. Encoded protein: CAGGARTEAFF. Variable domain in full (rest from reference TRBV30 and TRBJ1-1): SQTIHQWPATLVQPVGSPLSLECTVEGTSNPNLYWYRQAAGRGLQLLFYSVGIGQISSEVPQNLSASRPQDRQFILSSKKLLLSDSGFYLCAGGARTEAFFGQGTRLTVV.

This chain links TRBV5-1 with TRBJ1-1; 9 bases are a match to TRBD1. V was pared by 4 bases and J by 3 bases, with 13 bases of the junction left unmatched. The germline gives CDR1 SGHRS, CDR2 YFSETQ. The CDR3 has 17 residues. CDR3 loop: CASSGHRDRVGHTEAFF. CDR3 sequence (DNA): TGCGCCAGCAGCGGACACCGGGACAGGGTAGGGCACACTGAAGCTTTCTTT.

The rearrangement joins TRBV18 to TRBJ2-2; D possibly uses TRBD1 or TRBD2 (5 bases each). The CDR3 contains 16 residues. Germline V lookup: CDR1 KGHSH, CDR2 LQKENI. Trimming took 4 bases from V and 6 from J, leaving 18 bases between them. This CDR3 is CASSRSGQRDAGELFF. In DNA form, the CDR3 reads TGTGCCAGCTCACGATCGGGGCAGCGAGACGCCGGGGAGCTGTTTTTT. Full variable domain (missing parts from reference TRBV18 and TRBJ2-2): NAGVMQNPRHLVRRRGQEARLRCSPMKGHSHVYWYRQLPEEGLKFMVYLQKENIIDESGMPKERFSAEFPKEGPSILRIQQVVRGDSAAYFCASSRSGQRDAGELFFGEGSRLTVL.

J is TRBJ2-1 and V is TRBV7-3, with TRBD2 matching 8 bases. The V segment lost 3 bases and the J segment 8 bases; nucleotides outside the gene matches: 6. The V gene's germline CDR1 is SGHTA and CDR2 FQGTGA. CDR3 length: 14 residues. CDR3 nucleotide sequence: TGTGCCAGCAGCTTCGGACTAGCCCACGATGAGCAGTTCTTC. It yields the protein CASSFGLAHDEQFF.

This clone has only a few counts. The CDR3 sequence is CATRGQGAGEQYF. For the CDR3, the DNA is TGTGCCACCAGGGGACAGGGGGCGGGGGAGCAGTACTTC. The rearrangement uses TRBV19 and TRBJ2-7; 12 bases map to TRBD1. Trimming cost V 10 bases and J 7 bases; bases outside gene matches: 8. The CDR3 runs to 13 residues. Germline loops: CDR1 LNHDA, CDR2 SQIVND (reference sequence).

The rearrangement uses TRBV6-5 and TRBJ2-7; possibly TRBD1 for D (5 bases). V was shortened by 0 bases and J by 6 bases, with 9 bases between the two germline ends. This CDR3 contains 13 residues. Germline values: CDR1 MNHEY, CDR2 SVGAGI. CDR3 in amino acids: CASSYSDTGEQYF. For the CDR3, the DNA is TGTGCCAGCAGTTACTCGGACACCGGCGAGCAGTACTTC.

The chain is built from TRBV7-9 and TRBJ1-2; D may be TRBD1 (6 bases). The germline V gene encodes CDR1 SEHNR and CDR2 FQNEAQ (reference sequence). The CDR3 runs to 14 residues. V gave up 2 bases and J gave up 5 bases, with 12 bases separating them. CDR3 loop: CASSLLQGGYGYTF. As DNA, the CDR3 is TGTGCCAGCAGCTTACTACAGGGAGGGTATGGCTACACCTTC.

CDR3 region: CAWEGDRGPQETQYF. CDR3 nucleotides: TGTGCCTGGGAAGGGGACAGGGGCCCCCAAGAGACCCAGTACTTC. This rearrangement joins TRBV30 to TRBJ2-5, with 10 nucleotides matching TRBD1. The CDR3 spans 15 residues. Per the germline V gene, CDR1 is GTSNPN and CDR2 is SVGIG (reference sequence). V was clipped by 5 bases and J by 1 base; unmatched bases: 7.

The chain combines TRBV29-1 with TRBJ2-6; D unresolved. Germline-derived CDR1 and CDR2 are SQVTM and ANQGSEA. Trimming removed 2 bases at V and 0 bases at J, with 2 bases between. There are 13 residues in the CDR3. The CDR3 region has the DNA TGCAGCGTTGAAATCTCTGGGGCCAACGTCCTGACTTTC. Its translation: CSVEISGANVLTF.

V gene TRBV4-1 combines with J gene TRBJ2-3, with 7 bases aligning to TRBD1. The CDR3 length is 16 residues. Losses at the gene ends were 1 base for V and 6 bases for J; bases not matched to a gene: 10. Germline V lookup: CDR1 MGHRA, CDR2 YSYEKL. This chain's CDR3 is CASSQGAAGGLDTQYF. The DNA of the CDR3 is TGCGCCAGCAGCCAAGGAGCGGCAGGGGGTCTGGATACGCAGTATTTT.